Sequencing of this T cell receptor beta chain was carried out in a study of T cells in Graves' hyperthyroidism and ophthalmopathy. This clonotype was recorded many times. Its antigen is still unknown. J was trimmed by 9 bases and V by 2 bases; bases with no gene match: 6. Looked up from germline, CDR1 is SGHVS and CDR2 is FQNEAQ. This CDR3 contains 15 residues. Regarding the study as a whole: In blood, most of the thyroid clonotypes expanded above 0.001 were also present. A model using 13 V-J features told ophthalmopathy apart from stable hyperthyroidism.

Uncontrolled infection, other autoimmune disease, pregnancy or lactation led to exclusion. Amplification targeted TCR beta CDR3 regions from RNA transcripts. The TCR CDR3 was amplified in a first-round RT-PCR using the HTBI primer set. TCRdb itself ran the multiplex PCR reads through MiXCR, one entry per CDR3 protein. In the table there are approximately 700,000 distinct CDR3 sequences, just under 45% of which are singletons. Sequences were obtained from peripheral blood or thyroid tissue (not recorded which). The chain carries TRBV7-8 and TRBJ1-6; TRBD1 matches 8 bases. The clonotype comes from an adult man with Graves' disease, either hyperthyroidism or ophthalmopathy (not recorded which). The CDR3 DNA is TGTGCCAGCAGCTTACCTGGCAGGGGGCTTTCACCCCTCCACTTT. Translating it yields CASSLPGRGLSPLHF. The variable domain in full, completed from reference TRBV7-8 and TRBJ1-6, reads GAGVSQSPRYKVAKRGQDVALRCDPISGHVSLFWYQQALGQGPEFLTYFQNEAQLDKSGLPSDRFFAERPEGSVSTLKIQRTQQEDSAVYLCASSLPGRGLSPLHFGNGTRLTVT.